This T cell receptor (beta chain) was documented in a study of T cell changes during pregnancy in multiple sclerosis. CDR1 is SNHLY, CDR2 FYNNEI, per germline. The CDR3 spans 16 residues. Trimming stripped 2 bases from V and 6 bases from J, with 17 bases between. Data came from immunoSEQ multiplex PCR; TCRdb stores just in-frame clones and leaves some out. The repertoire holds roughly 48,000 clones, around 90% seen once, with less than 1.5% in the top ten. The sample was CD4+ T cells from peripheral blood mononuclear cells, taken in the second trimester of pregnancy. This chain connects TRBV2 to TRBJ2-4, with a tentative D call TRBD1 (6 bases). The sequence was obtained from a female donor with multiple sclerosis, enrolled in a pregnancy study. The CDR3 region is CASSETGHLSVNIQYF. As DNA, the CDR3 is TGTGCCAGCAGTGAAACGGGACACTTGTCCGTAAACATTCAGTACTTC. Supplemented by reference TRBV2 and TRBJ2-4, the full variable domain reads EPEVTQTPSHQVTQMGQEVILRCVPISNHLYFYWYRQILGQKVEFLVSFYNNEISEKSEIFDDQFSVERPDGSNFTLKIRSTKLEDSAMYFCASSETGHLSVNIQYFGAGTRLSVL.